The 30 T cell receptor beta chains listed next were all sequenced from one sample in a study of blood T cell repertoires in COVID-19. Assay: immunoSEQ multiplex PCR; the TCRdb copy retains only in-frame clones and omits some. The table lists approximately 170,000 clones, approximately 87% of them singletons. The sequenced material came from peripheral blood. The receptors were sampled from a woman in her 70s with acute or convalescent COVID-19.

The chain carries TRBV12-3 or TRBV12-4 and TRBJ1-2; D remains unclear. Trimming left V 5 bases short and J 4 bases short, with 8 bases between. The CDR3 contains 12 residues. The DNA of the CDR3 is TGTGCCAGCAGTCCCAACAGCTATGGCTACACCTTC. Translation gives CASSPNSYGYTF.

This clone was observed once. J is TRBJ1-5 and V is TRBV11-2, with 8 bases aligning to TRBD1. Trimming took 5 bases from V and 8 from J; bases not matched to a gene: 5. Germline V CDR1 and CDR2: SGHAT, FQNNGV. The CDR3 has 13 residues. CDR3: CASSQDRGEPQHF. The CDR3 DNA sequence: TGTGCCAGCAGCCAAGACAGGGGCGAGCCCCAGCATTTT.

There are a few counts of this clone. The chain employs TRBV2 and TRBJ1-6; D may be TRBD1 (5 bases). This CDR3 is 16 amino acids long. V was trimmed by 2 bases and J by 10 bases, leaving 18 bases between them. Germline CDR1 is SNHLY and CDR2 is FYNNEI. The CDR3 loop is CASSESPGFAGSPLHF. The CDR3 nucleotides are TGTGCCAGCAGTGAATCCCCAGGGTTTGCAGGATCACCCCTCCACTTT. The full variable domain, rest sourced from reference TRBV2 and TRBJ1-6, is EPEVTQTPSHQVTQMGQEVILRCVPISNHLYFYWYRQILGQKVEFLVSFYNNEISEKSEIFDDQFSVERPDGSNFTLKIRSTKLEDSAMYFCASSESPGFAGSPLHFGNGTRLTVT.

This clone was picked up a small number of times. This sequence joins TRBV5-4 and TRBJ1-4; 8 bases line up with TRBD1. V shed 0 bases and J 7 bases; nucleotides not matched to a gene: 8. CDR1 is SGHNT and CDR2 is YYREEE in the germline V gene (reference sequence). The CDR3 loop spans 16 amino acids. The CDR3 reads CASSLGPGGGFEKLFF. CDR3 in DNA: TGTGCCAGCAGCTTGGGGCCAGGGGGCGGATTTGAAAAACTGTTTTTT.

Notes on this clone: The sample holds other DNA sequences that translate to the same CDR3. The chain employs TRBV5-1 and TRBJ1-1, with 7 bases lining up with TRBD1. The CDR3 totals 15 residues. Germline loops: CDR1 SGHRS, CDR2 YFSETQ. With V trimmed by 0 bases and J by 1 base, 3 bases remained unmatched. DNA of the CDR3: TGCGCCAGCAGCTTGGATAGGACAGGGAACACTGAAGCTTTCTTT. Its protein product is CASSLDRTGNTEAFF.

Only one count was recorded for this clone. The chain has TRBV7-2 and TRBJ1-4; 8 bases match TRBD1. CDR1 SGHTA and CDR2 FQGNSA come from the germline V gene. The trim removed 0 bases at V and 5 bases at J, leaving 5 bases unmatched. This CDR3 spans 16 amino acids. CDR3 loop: CASSLARTGGNEKLFF. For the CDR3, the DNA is TGTGCCAGCAGCTTAGCGAGAACAGGGGGGAATGAAAAACTGTTTTTT.

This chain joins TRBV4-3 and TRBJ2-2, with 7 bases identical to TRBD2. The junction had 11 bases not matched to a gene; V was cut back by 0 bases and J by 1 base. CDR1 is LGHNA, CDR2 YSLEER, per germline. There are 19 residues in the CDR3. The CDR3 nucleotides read TGCGCCAGCAGCCAAGATCGGGAGGTAGCGGGCTGGAACACCGGGGAGCTGTTTTTT. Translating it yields CASSQDREVAGWNTGELFF.

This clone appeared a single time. CDR3 sequence: CASSPGLTTEAFF. CDR3 coding DNA: TGTGCCAGTAGTCCAGGACTCACGACTGAAGCTTTCTTT. The rearrangement links TRBV19 to TRBJ1-1, with no clear D. V was cut by 5 bases and J by 5 bases, with 12 bases left in between. The CDR3 spans 13 residues. Looked up from germline, CDR1 is LNHDA and CDR2 is SQIVND (reference sequence). Drawing the rest from reference TRBV19 and TRBJ1-1, the complete variable domain is DGGITQSPKYLFRKEGQNVTLSCEQNLNHDAMYWYRQDPGQGLRLIYYSQIVNDFQKGDIAEGYSVSREKKESFPLTVTSAQKNPTAFYLCASSPGLTTEAFFGQGTRLTVV.

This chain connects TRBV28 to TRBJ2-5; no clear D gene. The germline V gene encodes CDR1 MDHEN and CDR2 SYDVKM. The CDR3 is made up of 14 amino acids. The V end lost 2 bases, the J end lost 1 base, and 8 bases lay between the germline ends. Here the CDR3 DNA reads TGTGCCAGCAGTTTAATACGGGTCCAAGAGACCCAGTACTTC. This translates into CASSLIRVQETQYF. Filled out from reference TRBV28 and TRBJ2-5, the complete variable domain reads DVKVTQSSRYLVKRTGEKVFLECVQDMDHENMFWYRQDPGLGLRLIYFSYDVKMKEKGDIPEGYSVSREKKERFSLILESASTNQTSMYLCASSLIRVQETQYFGPGTRLLVL.

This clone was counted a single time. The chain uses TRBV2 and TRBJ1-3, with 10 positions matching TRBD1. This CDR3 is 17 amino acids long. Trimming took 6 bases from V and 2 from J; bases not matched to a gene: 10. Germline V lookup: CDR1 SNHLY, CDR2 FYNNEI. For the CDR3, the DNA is TGTGCCAGCAGCCCGGGACAGGGGACCTTAACTGGAAACACCATATATTTT. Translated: CASSPGQGTLTGNTIYF.

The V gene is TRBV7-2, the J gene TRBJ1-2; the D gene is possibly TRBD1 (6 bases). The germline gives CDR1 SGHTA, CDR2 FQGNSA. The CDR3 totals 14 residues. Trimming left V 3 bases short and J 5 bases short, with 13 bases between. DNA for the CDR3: TGTGCCAGCAGCTTCACGGGGGGCGGATATGGCTACACCTTC. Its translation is CASSFTGGGYGYTF.

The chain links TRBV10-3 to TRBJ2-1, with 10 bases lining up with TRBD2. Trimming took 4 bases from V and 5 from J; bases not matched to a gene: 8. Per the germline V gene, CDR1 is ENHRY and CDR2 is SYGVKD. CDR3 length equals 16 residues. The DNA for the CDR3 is TGTGCCATCAGTGCCATAGCGGGAGGCACTAACAATGAGCAGTTCTTC. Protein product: CAISAIAGGTNNEQFF.

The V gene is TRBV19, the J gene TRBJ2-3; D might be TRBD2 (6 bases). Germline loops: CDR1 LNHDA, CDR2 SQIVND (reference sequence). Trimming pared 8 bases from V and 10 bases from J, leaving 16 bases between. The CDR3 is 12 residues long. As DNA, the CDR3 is TGTGCCAGTGGTCCCCCGGGGGTTTCGCAGTATTTT. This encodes CASGPPGVSQYF.

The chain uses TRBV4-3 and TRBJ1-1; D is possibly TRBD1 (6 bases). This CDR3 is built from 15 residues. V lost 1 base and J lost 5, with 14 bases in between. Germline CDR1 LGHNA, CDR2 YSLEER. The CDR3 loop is CASSQVGGGGTEAFF. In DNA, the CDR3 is TGCGCCAGCAGCCAAGTGGGAGGGGGAGGGACTGAAGCTTTCTTT.

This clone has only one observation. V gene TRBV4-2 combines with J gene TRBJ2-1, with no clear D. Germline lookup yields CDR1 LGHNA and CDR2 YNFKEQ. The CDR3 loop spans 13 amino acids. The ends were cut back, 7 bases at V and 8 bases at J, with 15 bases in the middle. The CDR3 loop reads CASKATTVDEQFF. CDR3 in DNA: TGTGCCAGCAAAGCAACCACGGTAGATGAGCAGTTCTTC.

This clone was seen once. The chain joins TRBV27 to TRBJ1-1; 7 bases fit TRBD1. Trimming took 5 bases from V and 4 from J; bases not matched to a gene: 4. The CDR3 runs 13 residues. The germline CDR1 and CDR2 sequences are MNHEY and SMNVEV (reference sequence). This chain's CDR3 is CASSPSGGTEAFF. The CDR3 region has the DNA TGTGCCAGCAGTCCCTCAGGGGGCACTGAAGCTTTCTTT.

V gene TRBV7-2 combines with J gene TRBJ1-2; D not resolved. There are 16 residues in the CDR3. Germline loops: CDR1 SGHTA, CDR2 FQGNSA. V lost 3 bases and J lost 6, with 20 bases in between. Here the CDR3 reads CASSFLRGAAQHGYTF. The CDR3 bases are TGTGCCAGCAGCTTCCTTAGAGGAGCAGCTCAACATGGCTACACCTTC.

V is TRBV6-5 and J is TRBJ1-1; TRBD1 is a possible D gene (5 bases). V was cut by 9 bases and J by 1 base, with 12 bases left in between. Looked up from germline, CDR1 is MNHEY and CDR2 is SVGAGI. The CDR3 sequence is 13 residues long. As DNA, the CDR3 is TGTGCCAGTCTTCCGGGGGGGAACACTGAAGCTTTCTTT. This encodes CASLPGGNTEAFF.

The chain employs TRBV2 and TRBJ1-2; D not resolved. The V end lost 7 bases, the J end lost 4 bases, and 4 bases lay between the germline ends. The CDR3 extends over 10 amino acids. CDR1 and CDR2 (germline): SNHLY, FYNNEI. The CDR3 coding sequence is TGTGCCAGCACCTTCTATGGCTACACCTTC. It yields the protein CASTFYGYTF.

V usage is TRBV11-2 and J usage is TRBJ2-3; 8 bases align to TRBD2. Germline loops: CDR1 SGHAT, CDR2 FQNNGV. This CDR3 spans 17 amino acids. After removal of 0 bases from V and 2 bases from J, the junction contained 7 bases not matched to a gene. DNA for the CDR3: TGTGCCAGCAGCTTAGATAGGGCGGGGGGCAACACAGATACGCAGTATTTT. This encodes CASSLDRAGGNTDTQYF.

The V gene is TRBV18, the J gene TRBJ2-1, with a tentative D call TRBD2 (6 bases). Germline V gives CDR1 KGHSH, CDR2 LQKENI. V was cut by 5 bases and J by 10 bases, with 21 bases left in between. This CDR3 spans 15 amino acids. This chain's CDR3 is CASSTEAGGTPEQFF. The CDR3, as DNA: TGTGCCAGCTCAACAGAAGCAGGCGGGACCCCAGAGCAGTTCTTC. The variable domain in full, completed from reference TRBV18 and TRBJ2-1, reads NAGVMQNPRHLVRRRGQEARLRCSPMKGHSHVYWYRQLPEEGLKFMVYLQKENIIDESGMPKERFSAEFPKEGPSILRIQQVVRGDSAAYFCASSTEAGGTPEQFFGPGTRLTVL.

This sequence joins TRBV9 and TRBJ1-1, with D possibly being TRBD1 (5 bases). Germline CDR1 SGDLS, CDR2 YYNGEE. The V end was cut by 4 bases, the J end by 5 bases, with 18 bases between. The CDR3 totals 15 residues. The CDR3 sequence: CASSPPGQGRTEAFF. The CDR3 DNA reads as TGTGCCAGCAGCCCCCCTGGGCAGGGAAGGACTGAAGCTTTCTTT.

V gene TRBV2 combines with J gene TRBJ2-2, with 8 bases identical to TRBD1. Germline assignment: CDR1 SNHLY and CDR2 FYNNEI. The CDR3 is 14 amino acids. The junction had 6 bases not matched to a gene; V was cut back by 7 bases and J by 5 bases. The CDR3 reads CASNLRTGTGELFF. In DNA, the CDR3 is TGTGCCAGCAACCTCAGGACAGGGACCGGGGAGCTGTTTTTT.

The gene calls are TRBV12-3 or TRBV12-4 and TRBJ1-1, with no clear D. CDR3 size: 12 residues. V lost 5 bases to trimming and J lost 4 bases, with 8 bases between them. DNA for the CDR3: TGTGCCAGCAGTAGAGCGAGCACTGAAGCTTTCTTT. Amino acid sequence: CASSRASTEAFF.

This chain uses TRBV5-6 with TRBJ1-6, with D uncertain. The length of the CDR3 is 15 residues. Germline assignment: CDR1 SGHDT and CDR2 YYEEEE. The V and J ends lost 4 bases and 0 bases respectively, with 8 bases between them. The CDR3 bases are TGTGCCAGCAGCGAGTCACCCTCCTATAATTCACCCCTCCACTTT. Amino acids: CASSESPSYNSPLHF.

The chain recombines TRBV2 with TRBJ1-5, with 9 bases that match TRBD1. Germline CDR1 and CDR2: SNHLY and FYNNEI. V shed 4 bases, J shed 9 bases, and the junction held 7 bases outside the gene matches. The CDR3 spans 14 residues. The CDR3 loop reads CASSAGQGPTPQHF. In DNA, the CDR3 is TGTGCCAGCAGTGCGGGACAGGGCCCTACGCCCCAGCATTTT.

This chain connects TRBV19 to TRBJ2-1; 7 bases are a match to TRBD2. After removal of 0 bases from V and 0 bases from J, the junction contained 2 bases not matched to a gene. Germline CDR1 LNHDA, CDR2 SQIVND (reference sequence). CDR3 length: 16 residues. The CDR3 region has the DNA TGTGCCAGTAGTATAGAGGGAGGGCGCTCCTACAATGAGCAGTTCTTC. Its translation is CASSIEGGRSYNEQFF.

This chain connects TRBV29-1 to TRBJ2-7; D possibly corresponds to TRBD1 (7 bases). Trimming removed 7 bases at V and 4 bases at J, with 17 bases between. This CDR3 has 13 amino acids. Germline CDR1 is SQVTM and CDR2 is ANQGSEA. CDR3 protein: CSAQAGQIYEQYF. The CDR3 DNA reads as TGCAGCGCACAGGCGGGACAGATATACGAGCAGTACTTC.

As DNA, the CDR3 is TGCGCCAGCAGCCAAGTTTTTTCCCACAGGCTGAACACTGAAGCTTTCTTT. Its translation is CASSQVFSHRLNTEAFF. The chain has TRBV4-1 and TRBJ1-1, with TRBD1 as a possible D gene (5 bases). Per germline, CDR1 MGHRA and CDR2 YSYEKL. The CDR3 is 17 residues long. With 1 base removed from V and 0 bases from J, the gap between germline ends came to 15 bases.

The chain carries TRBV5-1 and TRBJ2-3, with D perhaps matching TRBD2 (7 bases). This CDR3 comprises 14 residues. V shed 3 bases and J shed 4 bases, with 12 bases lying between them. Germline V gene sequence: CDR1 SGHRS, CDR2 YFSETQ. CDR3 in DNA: TGCGCCAGCAGCTGGACTAGGGGGTCAGATACGCAGTATTTT. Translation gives CASSWTRGSDTQYF.